The rows below give T cell receptor beta chains drawn from one sample of a study of cytomegalovirus exposure and HLA in healthy donors. Method: immunoSEQ multiplex PCR; TCRdb's copy keeps in-frame clones and lacks some. The table includes about 130,000 clones, about nine tenths detected once. Sequenced sample: PBMCs. The receptors here all came from a woman aged 25 to 39 in good health and CMV-seropositive. Each CDR3 is given with its conserved first and last residue. The order of the fields is V gene, clone size, J gene, D gene, CDR3 length, CDR3 DNA, CDR3 protein. D genes are given only for firm matches. The listing skips clone size in some rows; elsewhere it reads once, few, many or a size class.

v_gene: TRBV28; abundance: NA; j_gene: TRBJ2-7; d_gene: NA; len: 10; CDR3nt: TGTGCCAGCATCCTAGGCGAGCAGTACTTC; CDR3aa: CASILGEQYF
v_gene: TRBV13; abundance: NA; j_gene: TRBJ1-2; d_gene: NA; len: 14; CDR3nt: TGTGCCAGCAGCTTACCCCTCGCTAGCAATGGCTACACCTTC; CDR3aa: CASSLPLASNGYTF
v_gene: TRBV5-4; abundance: NA; j_gene: TRBJ2-7; d_gene: TRBD1; len: 15; CDR3nt: TGTGCCAGCAGTCTTGGACAGGGGCCTACCTACGAGCAGTACTTC; CDR3aa: CASSLGQGPTYEQYF
v_gene: TRBV28; abundance: few; j_gene: TRBJ2-7; d_gene: TRBD1; len: 15; CDR3nt: TGTGCCAGCAGATCTTGGACAGGGGGCACAAGCGAGCAGTACTTC; CDR3aa: CASRSWTGGTSEQYF
v_gene: TRBV6-5; abundance: NA; j_gene: TRBJ2-3; d_gene: NA; len: 14; CDR3nt: TGTGCCAGCAGTTCGACTCCTCGGTGGGATACGCAGTATTTT; CDR3aa: CASSSTPRWDTQYF
v_gene: TRBV5-8; abundance: NA; j_gene: TRBJ2-1; d_gene: NA; len: 15; CDR3nt: TGTGCCAGCGACCGGCGAGTGGGGCTCTACAATGAGCAGTTCTTC; CDR3aa: CASDRRVGLYNEQFF
v_gene: TRBV11-2; abundance: NA; j_gene: TRBJ1-2; d_gene: NA; len: 14; CDR3nt: TGTGCCAGCAGCTTTGCGGGTGGGGACTATGGCTACACCTTC; CDR3aa: CASSFAGGDYGYTF
v_gene: TRBV27; abundance: once; j_gene: TRBJ2-1; d_gene: NA; len: 12; CDR3nt: TGTGCCACCTCCGGGAGCTACAATGAGCAGTTCTTC; CDR3aa: CATSGSYNEQFF
v_gene: TRBV6-6; abundance: NA; j_gene: TRBJ1-5; d_gene: NA; len: 13; CDR3nt: TGTGCCAGCAGTCTGTTGGGGGGTCAGCCCCAGCATTTT; CDR3aa: CASSLLGGQPQHF
v_gene: TRBV2; abundance: NA; j_gene: TRBJ2-2; d_gene: NA; len: 14; CDR3nt: TGTGCCAGCCAGGAGGGGCTGCGCGCCGGGGAGCTGTTTTTT; CDR3aa: CASQEGLRAGELFF
v_gene: TRBV5-1; abundance: NA; j_gene: TRBJ2-5; d_gene: NA; len: 17; CDR3nt: TGCGCCAGCAGCTTGGTAGGATCGGGCTACGGAGGGGAGACCCAGTACTTC; CDR3aa: CASSLVGSGYGGETQYF
v_gene: TRBV4-1; abundance: once; j_gene: TRBJ2-7; d_gene: TRBD1; len: 14; CDR3nt: TGCGCCAGCAGCCTAACCGGGACAGCAACGGAGCAGTACTTC; CDR3aa: CASSLTGTATEQYF
v_gene: TRBV2; abundance: once; j_gene: TRBJ2-7; d_gene: TRBD1; len: 15; CDR3nt: TGTGCCAGCAGTGAAGGGCAGGGGGCCGGCAACGAGCAGTACTTC; CDR3aa: CASSEGQGAGNEQYF
v_gene: TRBV6-5; abundance: NA; j_gene: TRBJ1-1; d_gene: NA; len: 15; CDR3nt: TGTGCCAGCAGCGAATGGGCCGGGACAACTCGCGAAGCTTTCTTT; CDR3aa: CASSEWAGTTREAFF
v_gene: TRBV28; abundance: NA; j_gene: TRBJ2-3; d_gene: NA; len: 14; CDR3nt: TGTGCCAGCAGTTTAGATAGGGGGACAGATACGCAGTATTTT; CDR3aa: CASSLDRGTDTQYF
v_gene: TRBV5-1; abundance: NA; j_gene: TRBJ2-2; d_gene: NA; len: 16; CDR3nt: TGCGCCAGCAGCTTGGTCCCCGGGACTAACACCGGGGAGCTGTTTTTT; CDR3aa: CASSLVPGTNTGELFF
v_gene: TRBV18; abundance: few; j_gene: TRBJ1-5; d_gene: NA; len: 14; CDR3nt: TGTGCCAGCTCACCACAAGGAGACAATCAGCCCCAGCATTTT; CDR3aa: CASSPQGDNQPQHF
v_gene: TRBV9; abundance: NA; j_gene: TRBJ2-2; d_gene: NA; len: 14; CDR3nt: TGTGCCAGCAGCGCCGGACAGAACACCGGGGAGCTGTTTTTT; CDR3aa: CASSAGQNTGELFF
v_gene: TRBV2; abundance: NA; j_gene: TRBJ1-5; d_gene: NA; len: 15; CDR3nt: TGTGCCAGCAGTGATCGGCAGCGAGGCAATCAGCCCCAGCATTTT; CDR3aa: CASSDRQRGNQPQHF
v_gene: TRBV6-6; abundance: NA; j_gene: TRBJ2-3; d_gene: TRBD2; len: 15; CDR3nt: TGTGCCAGCAGTCCCCACGGGGGGACCACAGATACGCAGTATTTT; CDR3aa: CASSPHGGTTDTQYF
v_gene: TRBV6-1; abundance: once; j_gene: TRBJ2-2; d_gene: NA; len: 14; CDR3nt: TGTGCCAGCAGTCCGGACAGAAATACCGGGGAGCTGTTTTTT; CDR3aa: CASSPDRNTGELFF
v_gene: TRBV11-2; abundance: NA; j_gene: TRBJ2-3; d_gene: TRBD2; len: 16; CDR3nt: TGTGCCAGCAGCTCAGGACTAGCAGCTAGCACAGATACGCAGTATTTT; CDR3aa: CASSSGLAASTDTQYF
v_gene: TRBV7-2; abundance: NA; j_gene: TRBJ1-2; d_gene: NA; len: 11; CDR3nt: TGTGCCAGCAGCCAATCGGGAGGCTACACCTTC; CDR3aa: CASSQSGGYTF
v_gene: TRBV29-1; abundance: NA; j_gene: TRBJ2-3; d_gene: TRBD1; len: 13; CDR3nt: TGCAGCGCCGGGACAGGGGCTTTGGATACGCAGTATTTT; CDR3aa: CSAGTGALDTQYF
v_gene: TRBV5-1; abundance: NA; j_gene: TRBJ2-3; d_gene: TRBD2; len: 15; CDR3nt: TGCGCCAGCGAGAGCGGGGGTCTTAACGGGGATACGCAGTATTTT; CDR3aa: CASESGGLNGDTQYF
v_gene: TRBV28; abundance: NA; j_gene: TRBJ2-2; d_gene: NA; len: 14; CDR3nt: TGTGCCAGCAGTCTTCCCGGTAGCACCGGGGAGCTGTTTTTT; CDR3aa: CASSLPGSTGELFF
v_gene: TRBV2; abundance: NA; j_gene: TRBJ1-3; d_gene: TRBD1; len: 15; CDR3nt: TGTGCCAGCAGTCGTCCGACAGGGACTGGAAACACCATATATTTT; CDR3aa: CASSRPTGTGNTIYF
v_gene: TRBV18; abundance: NA; j_gene: TRBJ2-7; d_gene: TRBD1; len: 14; CDR3nt: TGTGCCAGCTCACCAAAGGGACAGGGGGCCGAGCAGTACTTC; CDR3aa: CASSPKGQGAEQYF
v_gene: TRBV29-1; abundance: NA; j_gene: TRBJ1-1; d_gene: NA; len: 12; CDR3nt: TGCAGCGTTGAAAGACAGCACACTGAAGCTTTCTTT; CDR3aa: CSVERQHTEAFF
v_gene: TRBV4-1; abundance: once; j_gene: TRBJ1-1; d_gene: TRBD1; len: 15; CDR3nt: TGCGCCAGCAGCCAAGATCGGGACAGGACAACTGAAGCTTTCTTT; CDR3aa: CASSQDRDRTTEAFF
v_gene: TRBV6-5; abundance: NA; j_gene: TRBJ1-5; d_gene: TRBD1; len: 14; CDR3nt: TGTGCCAGCAGTACCTCCGGGACAGGGAGACCCCAGCATTTT; CDR3aa: CASSTSGTGRPQHF
v_gene: TRBV5-1; abundance: NA; j_gene: TRBJ2-1; d_gene: TRBD1; len: 14; CDR3nt: TGCGCCAGCAGCGTATCCGGGACAGCCAATGAGCAGTTCTTC; CDR3aa: CASSVSGTANEQFF
v_gene: TRBV12-5; abundance: NA; j_gene: TRBJ2-5; d_gene: TRBD2; len: 15; CDR3nt: TGTGCTAGTGGTTTGGGACTAGCGGGAGCGGAGACCCAGTACTTC; CDR3aa: CASGLGLAGAETQYF
v_gene: TRBV2; abundance: NA; j_gene: TRBJ2-7; d_gene: TRBD1; len: 14; CDR3nt: TGTGCCAGTCTATTGGGACAGGAGACCTACGAGCAGTACTTC; CDR3aa: CASLLGQETYEQYF
v_gene: TRBV20-1; abundance: NA; j_gene: TRBJ2-1; d_gene: NA; len: 11; CDR3nt: TGCAGTGCTGCGCAGGGGAATGAGCAGTTCTTC; CDR3aa: CSAAQGNEQFF
v_gene: TRBV5-4; abundance: NA; j_gene: TRBJ2-7; d_gene: NA; len: 13; CDR3nt: TGTGCCAGCAGCTTGGCCCCCCTCTACGAGCAGTACTTC; CDR3aa: CASSLAPLYEQYF
v_gene: TRBV15; abundance: NA; j_gene: TRBJ1-1; d_gene: NA; len: 12; CDR3nt: TGTGCCACCTATGATGGGGCAACAGAAGCTTTCTTT; CDR3aa: CATYDGATEAFF
v_gene: TRBV5-1; abundance: NA; j_gene: TRBJ2-5; d_gene: NA; len: 12; CDR3nt: TGCGCCAGCAGCTTGGACCAAGAGATCCAGTACTTC; CDR3aa: CASSLDQEIQYF
v_gene: TRBV5-1; abundance: once; j_gene: TRBJ2-5; d_gene: TRBD2; len: 16; CDR3nt: TGCGCCAGCAGGCAGGGACTAGCGGGAGGAGGCGAGACCCAGTACTTC; CDR3aa: CASRQGLAGGGETQYF
v_gene: TRBV7-2; abundance: NA; j_gene: TRBJ2-7; d_gene: NA; len: 15; CDR3nt: TGTGCCAGCAGCTCCAAAGCAGGGACTCCCTACGAGCAGTACTTC; CDR3aa: CASSSKAGTPYEQYF
v_gene: TRBV6-5; abundance: NA; j_gene: TRBJ1-6; d_gene: NA; len: 11; CDR3nt: TGTGCCAGCAGGGAGAATTCACCCCTCCACTTT; CDR3aa: CASRENSPLHF
v_gene: TRBV27; abundance: NA; j_gene: TRBJ2-7; d_gene: TRBD2; len: 15; CDR3nt: TGTGCCAGCAGACGCGCAGCGGGAGCTACCTACGAGCAGTACTTC; CDR3aa: CASRRAAGATYEQYF
v_gene: TRBV6-1; abundance: once; j_gene: TRBJ1-2; d_gene: NA; len: 14; CDR3nt: TGTGCCAGCAGTGAACCGCTCCCAGGGGAGAGCTACACCTTC; CDR3aa: CASSEPLPGESYTF
v_gene: TRBV5-1; abundance: NA; j_gene: TRBJ2-3; d_gene: TRBD2; len: 16; CDR3nt: TGCGCCAGCAGCTCAGGACTAGCGGGGAATTCAGATACGCAGTATTTT; CDR3aa: CASSSGLAGNSDTQYF
v_gene: TRBV9; abundance: NA; j_gene: TRBJ2-1; d_gene: TRBD2; len: 17; CDR3nt: TGTGCCAGCACCCCCGACTTGGGCGGGAGTTTATACAATGAGCAGTTCTTC; CDR3aa: CASTPDLGGSLYNEQFF
v_gene: TRBV10-3; abundance: NA; j_gene: TRBJ2-7; d_gene: TRBD1; len: 16; CDR3nt: TGTGCCATCAAGGGACAGGGGGCGACGAGCTCCTACGAGCAGTACTTC; CDR3aa: CAIKGQGATSSYEQYF
v_gene: TRBV19; abundance: NA; j_gene: TRBJ2-1; d_gene: TRBD2; len: 17; CDR3nt: TGTGCCAGCGAGATGCGGTTGGGGGGGAGCTCCTACAATGAGCAGTTCTTC; CDR3aa: CASEMRLGGSSYNEQFF
v_gene: TRBV9; abundance: NA; j_gene: TRBJ2-7; d_gene: TRBD1; len: 15; CDR3nt: TGTGCCAGCAGCGTGGGGACAGGGGGCGTCTACGAGCAGTACTTC; CDR3aa: CASSVGTGGVYEQYF
v_gene: TRBV18; abundance: once; j_gene: TRBJ1-4; d_gene: TRBD1; len: 16; CDR3nt: TGTGCCAGCTCCCCCGGGACAGGGGGCACTAATGAAAAACTGTTTTTT; CDR3aa: CASSPGTGGTNEKLFF
v_gene: TRBV2; abundance: NA; j_gene: TRBJ2-2; d_gene: NA; len: 15; CDR3nt: TGTGCCAGCAGTGTTCAACAGGGAGGGACCGGGGAGCTGTTTTTT; CDR3aa: CASSVQQGGTGELFF
v_gene: TRBV5-1; abundance: NA; j_gene: TRBJ1-4; d_gene: NA; len: 14; CDR3nt: TGCGCCAGCAGCTTGGGCAGGGGATGGGAAAAACTGTTTTTT; CDR3aa: CASSLGRGWEKLFF
v_gene: TRBV6-5; abundance: NA; j_gene: TRBJ1-3; d_gene: NA; len: 13; CDR3nt: TGTGCCAGTTTGGACAACTCTGGAAACACCATATATTTT; CDR3aa: CASLDNSGNTIYF
v_gene: TRBV4-2; abundance: once; j_gene: TRBJ1-6; d_gene: TRBD1; len: 16; CDR3nt: TGTGCCAGCAGCCGCCAGGGGGCCCTATATAATTCACCCCTCCACTTT; CDR3aa: CASSRQGALYNSPLHF
v_gene: TRBV7-7; abundance: NA; j_gene: TRBJ2-5; d_gene: NA; len: 13; CDR3nt: TGTGCTAGCAGCTTAGTTCAGGGAGAGACCCAGTACTTC; CDR3aa: CASSLVQGETQYF
v_gene: TRBV7-7; abundance: NA; j_gene: TRBJ2-1; d_gene: NA; len: 16; CDR3nt: TGTGCCAGCAGCTTAGGGGTCTGGCGACAGGTCAATGAGCAGTTCTTC; CDR3aa: CASSLGVWRQVNEQFF